This paragraph reports one T cell receptor beta chain. Its cognate antigen is unknown. This sample stems from a study of T cell responses to AZD1222 COVID-19 vaccine. General study findings and limits: The sample set comprised mostly white British donors with more females, and clonal diversity was possibly underestimated. Only 5 to 7 AZD1222 recipients were seropositive at baseline.

CDR1 and CDR2 from the germline V gene are ENHRY and SYGVKD. CDR3 size: 12 residues. V shed 10 bases and J 9 bases; nucleotides not matched to a gene: 8. Sequenced by immunoSEQ multiplex PCR; TCRdb stores in-frame clones only, minus some. The data hold just over 70,000 clones, with roughly 85% observed a single time. The material was peripheral blood, obtained on day 0 of AZD1222 vaccination. This sequence originates from an adult in good health. V gene TRBV10-3 combines with J gene TRBJ1-1, with TRBD1 matching 10 bases. The CDR3 sequence is CATSGQGLKAFF. In nucleotides, the CDR3 is TGTGCCACGTCGGGACAGGGGTTAAAAGCTTTCTTT.